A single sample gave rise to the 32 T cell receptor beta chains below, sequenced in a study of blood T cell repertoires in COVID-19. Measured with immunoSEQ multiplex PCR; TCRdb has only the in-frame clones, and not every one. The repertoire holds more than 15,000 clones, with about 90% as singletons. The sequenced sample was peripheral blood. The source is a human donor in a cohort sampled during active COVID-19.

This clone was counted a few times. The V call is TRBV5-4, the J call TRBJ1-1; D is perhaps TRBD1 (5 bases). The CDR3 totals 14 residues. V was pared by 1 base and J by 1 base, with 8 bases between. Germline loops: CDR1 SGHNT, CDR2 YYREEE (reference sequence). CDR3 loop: CASSLQGRNTEAFF. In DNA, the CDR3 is TGTGCCAGCAGCTTGCAGGGAAGGAACACTGAAGCTTTCTTT. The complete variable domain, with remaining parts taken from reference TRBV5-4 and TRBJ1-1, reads ETGVTQSPTHLIKTRGQQVTLRCSSQSGHNTVSWYQQALGQGPQFIFQYYREEENGRGNFPPRFSGLQFPNYSSELNVNALELDDSALYLCASSLQGRNTEAFFGQGTRLTVV.

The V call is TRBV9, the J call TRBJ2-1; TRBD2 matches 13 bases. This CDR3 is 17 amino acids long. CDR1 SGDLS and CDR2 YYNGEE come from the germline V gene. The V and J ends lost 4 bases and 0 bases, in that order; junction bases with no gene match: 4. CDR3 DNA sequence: TGTGCCAGCAGCCGACTAGCGGGGGGCAGCTCCTACAATGAGCAGTTCTTC. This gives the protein CASSRLAGGSSYNEQFF.

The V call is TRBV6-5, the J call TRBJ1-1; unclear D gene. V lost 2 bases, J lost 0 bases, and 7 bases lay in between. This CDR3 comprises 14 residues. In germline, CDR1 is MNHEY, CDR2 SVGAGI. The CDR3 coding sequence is TGTGCCAGCAGTTACCTACCGCTGAACACTGAAGCTTTCTTT. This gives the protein CASSYLPLNTEAFF.

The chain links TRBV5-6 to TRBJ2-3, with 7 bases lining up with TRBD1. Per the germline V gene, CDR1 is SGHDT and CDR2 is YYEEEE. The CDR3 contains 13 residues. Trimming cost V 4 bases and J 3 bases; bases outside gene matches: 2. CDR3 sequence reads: CASSTDRTDTQYF. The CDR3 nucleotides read TGTGCCAGCAGCACGGACAGGACAGATACGCAGTATTTT.

CDR3 sequence (DNA): TGTGCCAGCAGCATGTCAGGGGCCCAAGAGACCCAGTACTTC. Amino acid sequence: CASSMSGAQETQYF. The J gene is TRBJ2-5, the V gene TRBV7-2; D might be TRBD1 (6 bases). V gave up 5 bases and J gave up 1 base, with 11 bases separating them. The CDR3 extends over 14 amino acids. Germline loops: CDR1 SGHTA, CDR2 FQGNSA.

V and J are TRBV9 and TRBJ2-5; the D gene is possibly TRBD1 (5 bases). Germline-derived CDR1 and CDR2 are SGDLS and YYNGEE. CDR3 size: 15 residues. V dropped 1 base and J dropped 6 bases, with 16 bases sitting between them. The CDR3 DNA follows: TGTGCCAGCAGCGTAAATACAGGAGTACTTAAGACCCAGTACTTC. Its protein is CASSVNTGVLKTQYF.

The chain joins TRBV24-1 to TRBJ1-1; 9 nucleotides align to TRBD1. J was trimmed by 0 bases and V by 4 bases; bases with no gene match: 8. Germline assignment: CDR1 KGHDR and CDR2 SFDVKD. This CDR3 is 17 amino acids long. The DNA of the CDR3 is TGTGCCACCAGTGACCCGGGACAGGGTTCCCTGAACACTGAAGCTTTCTTT. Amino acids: CATSDPGQGSLNTEAFF.

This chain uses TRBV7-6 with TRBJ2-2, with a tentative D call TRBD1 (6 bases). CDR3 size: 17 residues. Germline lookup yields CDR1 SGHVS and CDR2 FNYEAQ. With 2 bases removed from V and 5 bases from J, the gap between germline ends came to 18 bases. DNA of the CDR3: TGTGCCAGCAGCTTACCGCAGGGGCTTCAGTGGACCGGGGAGCTGTTTTTT. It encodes CASSLPQGLQWTGELFF.

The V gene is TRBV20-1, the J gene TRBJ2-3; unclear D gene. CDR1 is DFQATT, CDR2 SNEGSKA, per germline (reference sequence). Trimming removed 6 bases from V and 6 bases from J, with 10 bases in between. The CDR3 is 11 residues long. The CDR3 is CSARTRDTQYF. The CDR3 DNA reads TGCAGTGCGCGAACCAGGGATACGCAGTATTTT.

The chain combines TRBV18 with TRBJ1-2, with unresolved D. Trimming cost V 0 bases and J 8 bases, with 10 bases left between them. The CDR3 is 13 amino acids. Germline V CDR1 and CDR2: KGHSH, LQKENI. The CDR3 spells CASSPPPGGGYTF. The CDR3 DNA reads TGTGCCAGCTCACCACCTCCGGGTGGCGGCTACACCTTC.

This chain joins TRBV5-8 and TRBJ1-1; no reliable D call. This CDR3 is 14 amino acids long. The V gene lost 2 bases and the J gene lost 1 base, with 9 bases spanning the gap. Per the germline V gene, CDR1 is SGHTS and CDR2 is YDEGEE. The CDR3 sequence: CASSLPGGNTEAFF. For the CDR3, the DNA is TGTGCCAGCAGCTTACCGGGAGGGAACACTGAAGCTTTCTTT.

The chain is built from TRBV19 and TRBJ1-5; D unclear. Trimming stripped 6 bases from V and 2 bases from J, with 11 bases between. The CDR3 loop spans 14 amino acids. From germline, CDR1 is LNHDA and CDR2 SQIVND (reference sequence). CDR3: CASSMWGGNQPQHF. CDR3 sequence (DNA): TGTGCCAGTAGCATGTGGGGAGGCAATCAGCCCCAGCATTTT.

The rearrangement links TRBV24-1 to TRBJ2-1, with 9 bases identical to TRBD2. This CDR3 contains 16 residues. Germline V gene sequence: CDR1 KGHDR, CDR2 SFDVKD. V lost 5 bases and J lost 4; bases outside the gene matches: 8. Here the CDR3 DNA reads TGTGCCACCAGTGGCCCACTAGCGGGCCGGTACAATGAGCAGTTCTTC. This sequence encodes CATSGPLAGRYNEQFF.

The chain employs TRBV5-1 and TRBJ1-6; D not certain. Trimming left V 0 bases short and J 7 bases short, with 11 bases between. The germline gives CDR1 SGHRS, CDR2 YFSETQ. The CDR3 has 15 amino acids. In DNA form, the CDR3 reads TGCGCCAGCAGCTTGGATGGAGGGCTGAATTCACCCCTCCACTTT. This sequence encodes CASSLDGGLNSPLHF.

CDR3 sequence reads: CASSPYRGRIDNEQFF. The CDR3 nucleotides read TGTGCCAGCAGTCCTTACAGGGGGCGGATAGACAATGAGCAGTTCTTC. This chain uses TRBV9 with TRBJ2-1, with 9 bases that match TRBD1. After removal of 5 bases from V and 5 bases from J, the junction contained 11 bases not matched to a gene. The germline V gene has CDR1 SGDLS and CDR2 YYNGEE. The CDR3 contains 16 residues.

CDR3 nucleotides: TGTGCCAGCAGTGCTACCCTGGGGCAGATTAACTATGGCTACACCTTC. Translating it yields CASSATLGQINYGYTF. The J gene is TRBJ1-2, the V gene TRBV28; tentative D call: TRBD1 (5 bases). The V end was cut by 5 bases, the J end by 1 base, with 17 bases between. The CDR3 is 16 residues long. The germline V gene has CDR1 MDHEN and CDR2 SYDVKM.

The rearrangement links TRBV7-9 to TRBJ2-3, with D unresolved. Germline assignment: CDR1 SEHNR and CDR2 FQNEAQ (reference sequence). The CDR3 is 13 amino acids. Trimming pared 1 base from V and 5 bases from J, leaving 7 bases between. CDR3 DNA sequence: TGTGCCAGCAGCTTAGGGCGAGGAGATACGCAGTATTTT. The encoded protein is CASSLGRGDTQYF.

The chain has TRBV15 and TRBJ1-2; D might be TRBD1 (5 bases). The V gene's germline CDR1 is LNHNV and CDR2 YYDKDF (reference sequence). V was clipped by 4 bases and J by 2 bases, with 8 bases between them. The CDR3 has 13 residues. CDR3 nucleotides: TGTGCCACCAGCAAGGACACAAACTATGGCTACACCTTC. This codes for CATSKDTNYGYTF.

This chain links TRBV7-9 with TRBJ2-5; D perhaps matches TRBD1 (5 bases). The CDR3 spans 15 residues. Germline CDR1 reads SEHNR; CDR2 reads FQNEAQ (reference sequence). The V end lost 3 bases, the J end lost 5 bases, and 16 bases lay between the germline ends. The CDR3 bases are TGTGCCAGCAGCTTGGCTCTAGACAGATTGGAGACCCAGTACTTC. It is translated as CASSLALDRLETQYF.

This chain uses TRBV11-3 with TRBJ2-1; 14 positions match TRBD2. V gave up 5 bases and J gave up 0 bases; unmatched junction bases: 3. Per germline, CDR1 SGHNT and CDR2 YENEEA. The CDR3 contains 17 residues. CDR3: CASSPGLAGGSYNEQFF. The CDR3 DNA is TGTGCCAGCAGCCCCGGACTAGCGGGAGGCTCCTACAATGAGCAGTTCTTC.

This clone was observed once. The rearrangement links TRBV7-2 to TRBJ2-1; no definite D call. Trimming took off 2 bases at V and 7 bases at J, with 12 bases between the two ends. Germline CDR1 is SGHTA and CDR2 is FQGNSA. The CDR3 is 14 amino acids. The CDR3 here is CASSLMGSRNEQFF. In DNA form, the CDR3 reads TGTGCCAGCAGCTTAATGGGTAGCCGGAATGAGCAGTTCTTC.

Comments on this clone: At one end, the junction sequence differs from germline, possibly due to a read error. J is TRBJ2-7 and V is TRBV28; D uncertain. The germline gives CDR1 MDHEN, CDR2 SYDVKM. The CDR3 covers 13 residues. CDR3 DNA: TGTGCCAGCAATTTACAGAACTCCTACGAGCAGTACTTC. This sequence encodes CASNLQNSYEQYF.

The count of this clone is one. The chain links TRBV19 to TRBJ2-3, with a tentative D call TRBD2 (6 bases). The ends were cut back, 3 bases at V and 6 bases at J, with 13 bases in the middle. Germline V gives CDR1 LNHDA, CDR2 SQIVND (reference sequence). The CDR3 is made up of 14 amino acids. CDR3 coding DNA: TGTGCCAGTAGTATCAGACTAGGGGTGGATACGCAGTATTTT. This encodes CASSIRLGVDTQYF.

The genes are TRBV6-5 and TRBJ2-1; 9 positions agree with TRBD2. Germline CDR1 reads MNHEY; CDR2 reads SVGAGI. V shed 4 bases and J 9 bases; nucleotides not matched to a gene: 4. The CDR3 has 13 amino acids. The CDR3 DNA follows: TGTGCCAGCAGTTTTAGCGGGAGTCCTGAGCAGTTCTTC. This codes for CASSFSGSPEQFF.

The CDR3 DNA follows: TGTGCCATCAGTGCGTCGACTGGCAGGGGGAACACTGAAGCTTTCTTT. It specifies CAISASTGRGNTEAFF. The chain couples TRBV10-3 to TRBJ1-1; possible D gene TRBD1, 6 bases. Germline CDR1 reads ENHRY; CDR2 reads SYGVKD. This CDR3 has 16 amino acids. V was cut by 4 bases and J by 1 base, with 16 bases left in between.

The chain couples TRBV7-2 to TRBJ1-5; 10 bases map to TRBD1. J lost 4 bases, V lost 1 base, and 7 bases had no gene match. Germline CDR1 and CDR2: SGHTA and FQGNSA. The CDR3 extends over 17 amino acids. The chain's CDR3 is CASSLVPGQGWNQPQHF. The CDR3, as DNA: TGTGCCAGCAGCTTAGTTCCGGGACAGGGGTGGAATCAGCCCCAGCATTTT.

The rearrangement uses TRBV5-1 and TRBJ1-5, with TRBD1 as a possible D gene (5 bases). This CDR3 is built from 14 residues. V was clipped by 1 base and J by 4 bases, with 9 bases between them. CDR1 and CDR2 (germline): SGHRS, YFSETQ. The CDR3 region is CASSLSGGNQPQHF. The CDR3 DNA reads TGCGCCAGCAGCTTGTCTGGGGGGAATCAGCCCCAGCATTTT.

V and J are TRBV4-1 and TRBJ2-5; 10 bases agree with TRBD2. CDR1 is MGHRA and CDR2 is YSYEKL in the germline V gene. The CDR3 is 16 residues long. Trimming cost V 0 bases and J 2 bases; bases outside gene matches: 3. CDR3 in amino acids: CASSQDRTSGQETQYF. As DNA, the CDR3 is TGCGCCAGCAGCCAAGATCGGACTAGCGGACAAGAGACCCAGTACTTC.

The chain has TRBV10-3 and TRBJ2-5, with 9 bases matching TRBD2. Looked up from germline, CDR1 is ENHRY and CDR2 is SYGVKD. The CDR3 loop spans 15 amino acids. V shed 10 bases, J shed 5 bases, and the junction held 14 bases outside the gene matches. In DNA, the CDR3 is TGTGCCAGCAGCGGGGGGATCGGGGACGGGGAGACCCAGTACTTC. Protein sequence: CASSGGIGDGETQYF.

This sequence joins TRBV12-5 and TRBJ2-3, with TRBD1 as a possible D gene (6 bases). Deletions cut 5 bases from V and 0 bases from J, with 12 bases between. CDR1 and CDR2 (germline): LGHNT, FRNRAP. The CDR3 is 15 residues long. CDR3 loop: CASGQGQSSTDTQYF. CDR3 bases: TGTGCTAGTGGTCAAGGACAGTCGAGCACAGATACGCAGTATTTT.

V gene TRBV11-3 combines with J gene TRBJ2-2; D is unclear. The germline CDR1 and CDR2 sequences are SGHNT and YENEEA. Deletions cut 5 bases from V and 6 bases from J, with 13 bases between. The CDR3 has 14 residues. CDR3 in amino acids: CASSPLLGPGELFF. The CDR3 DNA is TGTGCCAGCAGCCCCCTTCTGGGCCCCGGGGAGCTGTTTTTT.

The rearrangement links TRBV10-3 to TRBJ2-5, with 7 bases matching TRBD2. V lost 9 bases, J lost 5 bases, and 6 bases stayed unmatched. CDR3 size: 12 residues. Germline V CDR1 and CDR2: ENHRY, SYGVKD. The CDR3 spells CAIGPAGETQYF. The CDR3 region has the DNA TGTGCCATTGGACCAGCGGGGGAGACCCAGTACTTC.